What follows describes a single TCR beta chain. These data originate in a study of T-cell reconstitution after alpha-beta-depleted transplantation in children. Unique molecular identifiers featured in how the TCRbeta library was prepared. TCRdb re-called the PCR reads through MiXCR, storing one row per CDR3 protein. The repertoire includes a few hundred thousand distinct CDR3 sequences, roughly a quarter of them detected once, and around a third sits in the top ten. The CDR3 consists of 15 residues. Per germline, CDR1 SGDLS and CDR2 YYNGEE. J gave up 5 bases and V 0 bases, and 4 bases lay outside the gene matches.

This specimen was PBMCs, taken before TCRalphabeta/CD19-depleted stem cell transplant. This TCR was recovered from a boy in the first two years of life with Wiskott-Aldrich syndrome, due to receive a stem cell transplant. J is TRBJ2-1 and V is TRBV9, with 8 bases fitting TRBD2. CDR3 amino acids: CASSVAPSGHNEQFF. For the CDR3, the DNA is TGTGCCAGCAGCGTAGCTCCTAGCGGGCACAATGAGCAGTTCTTC.